The rows below give T cell receptor beta chains drawn from one sample of a study of cytomegalovirus exposure and HLA in healthy donors. The repertoire was sequenced with immunoSEQ multiplex PCR; TCRdb's copy has only in-frame clones and lacks some. The sample includes about 120,000 clones, roughly 72% of them seen just once. The sequencing input was PBMCs. Receptor source: a woman in her fifties or sixties in good health and CMV-seropositive. CDR3s include the opening cysteine and the closing phenylalanine or tryptophan. Fields, in order: D gene, V gene, J gene, clone size, CDR3 DNA, CDR3 protein. A D gene is named only where the DNA matches it firmly. Part of the rows lack a size; the others show once, few, many or a class for expanded clones.

TRBD1	TRBV5-1	TRBJ1-1	.	TGCGCCAGCAGCTCAGGGACAGCAGGCACTGAAGCTTTCTTT	CASSSGTAGTEAFF
.	TRBV7-8	TRBJ2-3	few	TGTGCCAGCAAGGCAGGCTACACAGATACGCAGTATTTT	CASKAGYTDTQYF
.	TRBV6-1	TRBJ2-5	.	TGTGCCAGCACCGTCGGGTCCCAAGAGACCCAGTACTTC	CASTVGSQETQYF
.	TRBV28	TRBJ2-1	.	TGTGCCAGCAGTTTGCAGCTGGGAGAGGATGAGCAGTTCTTC	CASSLQLGEDEQFF
TRBD1	TRBV5-6	TRBJ1-5	few	TGTGCCAGCAGTCCCGGGACAGGGAATTATCAGCCCCAGCATTTT	CASSPGTGNYQPQHF
.	TRBV27	TRBJ2-7	few	TGTGCCAGCAGTTTTGGGGGCTCGTCCGAGCAGTACTTC	CASSFGGSSEQYF
.	TRBV4-3	TRBJ2-5	.	TGCGCCAGCAGCCAAGGTAACTCCGGCGGAGAGACCCAGTACTTC	CASSQGNSGGETQYF
.	TRBV28	TRBJ2-7	.	TGTGCCAGCAGGCCATTAACGCAGGAGCAGTACTTC	CASRPLTQEQYF
TRBD1	TRBV5-4	TRBJ2-1	.	TGTGCCAGCAGCCAGGACAGGGCCTACAATGAGCAGTTCTTC	CASSQDRAYNEQFF
.	TRBV6-5	TRBJ2-7	.	TGTGCCAGCAGACCTCGACATTCATCCTACGAGCAGTACTTC	CASRPRHSSYEQYF
TRBD2	TRBV6-5	TRBJ2-1	.	TGTGCCAGCAGCCGGACTAGCGATTACACTGAGCAGTTCTTC	CASSRTSDYTEQFF
TRBD1	TRBV5-1	TRBJ1-1	.	TGCGCCAGCAGCTTGGCAGGGGGGAACACTGAAGCTTTCTTT	CASSLAGGNTEAFF
.	TRBV7-2	TRBJ1-5	.	TGTGCCAGCAGCCTCAGACAGGGCAATCAGCCCCAGCATTTT	CASSLRQGNQPQHF
TRBD1	TRBV4-3	TRBJ1-5	few	TGCGCCAGCAGCCAAGATTTCACAGGGGGCAATCAGCCCCAGCATTTT	CASSQDFTGGNQPQHF
TRBD1	TRBV4-2	TRBJ1-2	.	TGTGCCAGCAGCCAAGATTTACGGACAGGTTATGGCTACACCTTC	CASSQDLRTGYGYTF
TRBD1	TRBV19	TRBJ1-1	few	TGTGCCAGTAGCCTGGGACAGATGGGAGAAGCTTTCTTT	CASSLGQMGEAFF
.	TRBV6-1	TRBJ1-6	.	TGTGCCAGCAGGAGCGGGGCTGCTTCACCCCTCCACTTT	CASRSGAASPLHF
.	TRBV18	TRBJ1-1	.	TGTGCCAGCTCACAAACATGGGCCAGCACTGAAGCTTTCTTT	CASSQTWASTEAFF
TRBD2	TRBV19	TRBJ2-1	.	TGTGCCAGTAGTATGGATCTAGCGGGGGCCACCTACAATGAGCAGTTCTTC	CASSMDLAGATYNEQFF
.	TRBV18	TRBJ2-3	once	TGTGCCAGCTCACTGACAGTTAGCACAGATACGCAGTATTTT	CASSLTVSTDTQYF
.	TRBV6-1	TRBJ1-5	.	TGTGCCAGCAGTGAAGCTAGGGGCTATCAGCCCCAGCATTTT	CASSEARGYQPQHF
.	TRBV7-2	TRBJ1-1	.	TGTGCCAGCAGCTTAGGCGGCCTAACGAACACTGAAGCTTTCTTT	CASSLGGLTNTEAFF
TRBD2	TRBV5-8	TRBJ2-2	.	TGTGCCAGCAGCTTGGGAGGACTAGCATCCGCCGGGGAGCTGTTTTTT	CASSLGGLASAGELFF
.	TRBV5-1	TRBJ1-5	.	TGCGCCAGCAGCTCCGACAGTAGCAATCAGCCCCAGCATTTT	CASSSDSSNQPQHF
.	TRBV30	TRBJ1-1	.	TGTGCCTGGAGTCCAAATCTGGAGGGGTTTGAAGCTTTCTTT	CAWSPNLEGFEAFF
.	TRBV7-2	TRBJ1-1	once	TGTGCCAGCAGCTTAGGTCCAGTAAACACTGAAGCTTTCTTT	CASSLGPVNTEAFF
.	TRBV28	TRBJ1-5	.	TGTGCCAGCAGTGGAGGGGCTAGCAATCAGCCCCAGCATTTT	CASSGGASNQPQHF
.	TRBV6-5	TRBJ2-7	.	TGTGCCAGTCGCCGGGGTTCTGGTCCCTACGAGCAGTACTTC	CASRRGSGPYEQYF
TRBD1	TRBV7-3	TRBJ2-2	.	TGTGCCAGCAGGACAGGGGGCGGTAGCACCGGGGAGCTGTTTTTT	CASRTGGGSTGELFF
.	TRBV18	TRBJ1-1	medium-sized	TGTGCCAGCTCACCCCAGTTGAACACTGAAGCTTTCTTT	CASSPQLNTEAFF
.	TRBV18	TRBJ2-2	.	TGTGCCAGCTCACCAGGGCAAAACACCGGGGAGCTGTTTTTT	CASSPGQNTGELFF
TRBD1	TRBV4-1	TRBJ2-5	.	TGCGCCAGCAGCCAAGGAACAGGGGTTTGGGAGACCCAGTACTTC	CASSQGTGVWETQYF
.	TRBV9	TRBJ2-7	.	TGTGCCAGCAGCGTAGGAGGGCAGACCTACGAGCAGTACTTC	CASSVGGQTYEQYF
.	TRBV28	TRBJ1-2	few	TGTGCCAGCAGTTCGGAACAGGGTGGCGGCTACACCTTC	CASSSEQGGGYTF
TRBD1	TRBV9	TRBJ1-2	few	TGTGCCAGCAGCGCGAACAGGGGGCTTTCTAACTATGGCTACACCTTC	CASSANRGLSNYGYTF
.	TRBV29-1	TRBJ1-1	.	TGCAGCGTTAGACAGGACCTGAACACTGAAGCTTTCTTT	CSVRQDLNTEAFF
.	TRBV11-2	TRBJ1-1	.	TGTGCCAGCAGCTTCACCGCGGGCCACCCAACCTCTGAAGCTTTCTTT	CASSFTAGHPTSEAFF
TRBD2	TRBV27	TRBJ2-1	.	TGTGCCAGCAGTTTGGGCGGGGGGGGGCTCAATGAGCAGTTCTTC	CASSLGGGGLNEQFF
TRBD1	TRBV7-2	TRBJ1-6	.	TGTGCCAGCAGCCGCCTGACAGGGGGTTTCTATAATTCACCCCTCCACTTT	CASSRLTGGFYNSPLHF
TRBD1	TRBV6-6	TRBJ1-6	.	TGTGCCAGCAGTCCTACGCCGGGACAGGGTACTTCACCCCTCCACTTT	CASSPTPGQGTSPLHF
.	TRBV2	TRBJ2-1	.	TGTGCCAGCATGCAACAGGGATATGAGCAGTTCTTC	CASMQQGYEQFF
TRBD1	TRBV6-5	TRBJ1-6	.	TGTGCCAGTAGACAGGGGCGGAATTCACCCCTCCACTTT	CASRQGRNSPLHF
.	TRBV6-5	TRBJ2-5	.	TGTGCCAGCGGTCCCCCAGAAGAGACCCAGTACTTC	CASGPPEETQYF
.	TRBV27	TRBJ1-2	.	TGTGCCAGCAGTTTATTTGGGACAACTCCAAGCAAGGGCTATGGCTACACCTTC	CASSLFGTTPSKGYGYTF
.	TRBV9	TRBJ2-1	.	TGTGCCAGCAGCGTAGTAGGGGAAGGGTACAATGAGCAGTTCTTC	CASSVVGEGYNEQFF
TRBD2	TRBV5-4	TRBJ2-1	few	TGTGCCAGCAGAGACGCTAGCGGGGGGGTTAACAATGAGCAGTTCTTC	CASRDASGGVNNEQFF
.	TRBV4-3	TRBJ1-3	.	TGCGCCAGCAGCCAAGCCGGGGCTGGAAACACCATATATTTT	CASSQAGAGNTIYF